A single sample gave rise to the 19 T cell receptor beta chains below, sequenced in a study of Ad26.COV2.S vaccination and SARS-CoV-2 variants. Only in-frame clones appear in the TCRdb table, and some are missing; sequencing was by immunoSEQ multiplex PCR. The data contain hundreds of thousands of clones, approximately 89% of them singletons. Treatment defined: 19 received Ad26.COV2.S at low or high dose, single or two shots; 5 received placebo; per-sample allocation not given. On day 63 after the first injection, vaccine and placebo recipients gave samples. The sequencing here drew on peripheral blood, taken in a trial of Ad26.COV2.S vaccine versus placebo. All receptors derive from a person aged 18-65 years who received the Ad26.COV2.S COVID-19 vaccine or a placebo.

The chain couples TRBV5-6 to TRBJ1-4; maybe TRBD1 (6 bases). This CDR3 spans 15 amino acids. Germline loops: CDR1 SGHDT, CDR2 YYEEEE. Trimming pared 0 bases from V and 5 bases from J, leaving 11 bases between. CDR3 sequence reads: CASSLARGWNEKLFF. The CDR3 coding sequence is TGTGCCAGCAGCTTGGCCAGGGGATGGAATGAAAAACTGTTTTTT.

CDR3 sequence: CAISDQGATGELFF. In nucleotides, the CDR3 is TGTGCCATCAGTGACCAGGGGGCGACGGGGGAGCTGTTTTTT. The rearrangement uses TRBV10-3 and TRBJ2-2; TRBD1 matches at 8 bases. The CDR3 is 14 amino acids. The junction had 5 bases not matched to a gene; V was cut back by 3 bases and J by 8 bases. Per the germline V gene, CDR1 is ENHRY and CDR2 is SYGVKD.

The chain carries TRBV28 and TRBJ1-2; D unresolved. The V end lost 2 bases, the J end lost 4 bases, and 8 bases lay between the germline ends. This CDR3 region has 13 residues. The germline V gene has CDR1 MDHEN and CDR2 SYDVKM. The DNA for the CDR3 is TGTGCCAGCAGTTTAGCACAGACCTATGGCTACACCTTC. It is translated as CASSLAQTYGYTF.

This clone appeared once. The rearrangement links TRBV28 to TRBJ1-2; 9 bases are a match to TRBD1. Germline CDR1 and CDR2: MDHEN and SYDVKM. The CDR3 consists of 15 residues. J gave up 4 bases and V 8 bases, and 11 bases lay outside the gene matches. CDR3 sequence (DNA): TGTGCCAGCCATGCTACAGGGGGCGATAGCTATGGCTACACCTTC. Its protein is CASHATGGDSYGYTF.

In nucleotides, the CDR3 is TGCGCCAGCAGCCCAATAGCGGGGGATTGGGAGACCCAGTACTTC. This encodes CASSPIAGDWETQYF. V usage is TRBV5-1 and J usage is TRBJ2-5, with 9 bases matching TRBD2. V gave up 4 bases and J gave up 5 bases; unmatched junction bases: 9. The CDR3 length is 15 residues. Germline V gene data show CDR1 as SGHRS and CDR2 as YFSETQ.

The gene calls are TRBV30 and TRBJ1-2, with D maybe TRBD1 (5 bases). V dropped 3 bases and J dropped 8 bases, with 16 bases sitting between them. The germline CDR1 and CDR2 sequences are GTSNPN and SVGIG (reference sequence). CDR3 length equals 13 residues. CDR3 amino acids: CAWSANYGGGYTF. As DNA, the CDR3 is TGTGCCTGGAGCGCAAACTATGGGGGAGGCTACACCTTC.

The rearrangement links TRBV19 to TRBJ2-2; D is unclear. V lost 5 bases and J lost 6, with 13 bases in between. Germline loops: CDR1 LNHDA, CDR2 SQIVND (reference sequence). The CDR3 loop spans 14 amino acids. The CDR3 sequence is CASSHPPGSGELFF. The CDR3 DNA follows: TGTGCCAGTAGTCACCCCCCAGGTTCCGGGGAGCTGTTTTTT.

The chain carries TRBV30 and TRBJ2-3; D gene ambiguous. The CDR3 spans 12 residues. Germline CDR1 and CDR2: GTSNPN and SVGIG (reference sequence). V was shortened by 3 bases and J by 3 bases, with 7 bases between the two germline ends. CDR3 sequence: CAWRRYTDTQYF. The CDR3 DNA is TGTGCCTGGAGGCGTTATACAGATACGCAGTATTTT.

The chain employs TRBV6-5 and TRBJ1-5; the D is unclear. The ends were cut back, 3 bases at V and 1 base at J, with 7 bases in the middle. The length of the CDR3 is 14 residues. CDR1 is MNHEY, CDR2 SVGAGI, per germline. In DNA form, the CDR3 reads TGTGCCAGCAGTTATTACCCCAGCAATCAGCCCCAGCATTTT. Protein product: CASSYYPSNQPQHF.

This sequence joins TRBV12-3 or TRBV12-4 and TRBJ1-1; D unclear. The CDR3 covers 12 residues. The V gene lost 5 bases and the J gene lost 3 bases, with 7 bases spanning the gap. CDR3 nucleotide sequence: TGTGCCAGCAGTCTCACCTACACTGAAGCTTTCTTT. Protein product: CASSLTYTEAFF.

The gene calls are TRBV20-1 and TRBJ1-3; D remains ambiguous. V lost 3 bases and J lost 3, with 15 bases in between. Germline V gene sequence: CDR1 DFQATT, CDR2 SNEGSKA (reference sequence). This CDR3 contains 15 residues. In nucleotides, the CDR3 is TGCAGTGCTAGTGGCAGATCCGCCAATGGAAACACCATATATTTT. Residues: CSASGRSANGNTIYF.

This chain links TRBV4-1 with TRBJ1-5, with D hard to call. Germline lookup yields CDR1 MGHRA and CDR2 YSYEKL. V lost 2 bases and J lost 4, with 9 bases in between. The CDR3 is made up of 14 amino acids. DNA for the CDR3: TGCGCCAGCAGCCAACTCACCGAAAATCAGCCCCAGCATTTT. It encodes CASSQLTENQPQHF.

The chain links TRBV28 to TRBJ2-5; 7 bases fit TRBD2. The CDR3 has 16 amino acids. CDR1 is MDHEN, CDR2 SYDVKM, per germline. The V gene end was trimmed by 5 bases and the J gene end by 2 bases; junction bases not matched to a gene: 11. For the CDR3, the DNA is TGTGCCAGCAGTCCCTGGGGGGGGATTTCACAAGAGACCCAGTACTTC. This translates into CASSPWGGISQETQYF.

In this sample, this clone turned up a few times. CDR3 in amino acids: CASSLDFVIQETQYF. In DNA, the CDR3 is TGTGCCAGCAGCTTGGACTTTGTGATCCAAGAGACCCAGTACTTC. The rearrangement links TRBV5-8 to TRBJ2-5; no reliable D call. In germline, CDR1 is SGHTS, CDR2 YDEGEE. The CDR3 runs to 15 residues. Trimming took 0 bases from V and 1 from J, leaving 10 bases between them.

The chain carries TRBV4-2 and TRBJ2-2; D is unclear. CDR3 length: 15 amino acids. Germline V gene data show CDR1 as LGHNA and CDR2 as YNFKEQ. Deletions cut 0 bases from V and 7 bases from J, with 12 bases between. DNA of the CDR3: TGTGCCAGCAGCCAAGATCAAAAGGAGTTCGGGGAGCTGTTTTTT. Translation gives CASSQDQKEFGELFF.

The chain recombines TRBV7-8 with TRBJ2-2; D unresolved. This CDR3 comprises 16 residues. From germline, CDR1 is SGHVS and CDR2 FQNEAQ. V was pared by 0 bases and J by 4 bases, with 12 bases between. The CDR3 is CASSLAHPSTTGELFF. For the CDR3, the DNA is TGTGCCAGCAGCTTAGCGCACCCAAGTACCACCGGGGAGCTGTTTTTT.

V and J are TRBV28 and TRBJ2-7, with D perhaps matching TRBD1 (6 bases). V was cut by 5 bases and J by 2 bases, with 16 bases left in between. This CDR3 spans 15 amino acids. Germline values: CDR1 MDHEN, CDR2 SYDVKM. The CDR3 here is CASSTGQLSPYEQYF. The DNA for the CDR3 is TGTGCCAGCAGTACTGGACAGCTAAGCCCCTACGAGCAGTACTTC.

This chain connects TRBV18 to TRBJ2-1; 8 bases are a match to TRBD1. CDR3 length equals 13 residues. The ends lost 6 bases at V and 8 bases at J; junction bases unmatched: 6. Per the germline V gene, CDR1 is KGHSH and CDR2 is LQKENI. CDR3 sequence reads: CASSGQGLDEQFF. The CDR3 nucleotides are TGTGCCAGCTCCGGACAGGGATTGGATGAGCAGTTCTTC. The whole variable domain, filled in from reference TRBV18 and TRBJ2-1, reads NAGVMQNPRHLVRRRGQEARLRCSPMKGHSHVYWYRQLPEEGLKFMVYLQKENIIDESGMPKERFSAEFPKEGPSILRIQQVVRGDSAAYFCASSGQGLDEQFFGPGTRLTVL.

In regard to this clone: Other DNA sequences of this sample code for an identical CDR3. This chain's CDR3 is CASSPPQETQYF. The CDR3 DNA reads as TGTGCCAGCTCACCACCCCAAGAGACCCAGTACTTC. The chain links TRBV18 to TRBJ2-5, with no clear D. Germline V gene sequence: CDR1 KGHSH, CDR2 LQKENI. Trimming pared 0 bases from V and 1 base from J, leaving 0 bases between. This CDR3 is built from 12 residues.